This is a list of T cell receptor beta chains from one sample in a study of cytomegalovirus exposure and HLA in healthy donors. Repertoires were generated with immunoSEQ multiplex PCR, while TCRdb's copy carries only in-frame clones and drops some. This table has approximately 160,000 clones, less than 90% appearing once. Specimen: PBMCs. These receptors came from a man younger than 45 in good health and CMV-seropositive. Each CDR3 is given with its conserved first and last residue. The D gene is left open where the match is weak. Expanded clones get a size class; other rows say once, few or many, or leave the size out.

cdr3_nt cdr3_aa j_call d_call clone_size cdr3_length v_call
TGTGCCAGCAGCTTAGCGTTGAGGTCTGGTGAAAAACTGTTTTTT CASSLALRSGEKLFF TRBJ1-4 . . 15 TRBV13
TGTGCCAGCAGCCTCAGGACTGGCGCTATCGTCAATGAGCAGTTCTTC CASSLRTGAIVNEQFF TRBJ2-1 . once 16 TRBV7-9
TGCGCCAGCAGCTCCGGGACTAGCGACTTCTACGAGCAGTACTTC CASSSGTSDFYEQYF TRBJ2-7 TRBD2 . 15 TRBV5-1
TGTGCCAGCAGATTCGACAGCCACAATGAGCAGTTCTTC CASRFDSHNEQFF TRBJ2-1 . . 13 TRBV6-5
TGTGCCAGCAGTTCGGACAGGGATTACGAGCAGTACTTC CASSSDRDYEQYF TRBJ2-7 TRBD1 . 13 TRBV27
TGTGCCAGCAGTGAAGGCGGGGGGCGAGGAGATACGCAGTATTTT CASSEGGGRGDTQYF TRBJ2-3 TRBD2 . 15 TRBV9
TGTGCCTGGAGTGTATTATCGGGAGGGGGTCCCTACAATGAGCAGTTCTTC CAWSVLSGGGPYNEQFF TRBJ2-1 TRBD2 . 17 TRBV30
TGTGCCAGCAGCTTAGCAGCAGGGGTGGGGCAGCCCCAGCATTTT CASSLAAGVGQPQHF TRBJ1-5 . . 15 TRBV7-2
TGCGCCAGCAGCCAGGGGGGGAGGGCCGCCTCCACAGATACGCAGTATTTT CASSQGGRAASTDTQYF TRBJ2-3 TRBD2 . 17 TRBV4-1
TGTGCCAGCAGCAACCGGGACAGGGTGCGCGAGACCCAGTACTTC CASSNRDRVRETQYF TRBJ2-5 TRBD1 once 15 TRBV5-4
TGTGCCAGCAGTTTAGGAGGGGTTGGAGGCTACACCTTC CASSLGGVGGYTF TRBJ1-2 . . 13 TRBV27
TGTGCCAGTAGTGCTAATAGCAATCAGCCCCAGCATTTT CASSANSNQPQHF TRBJ1-5 . . 13 TRBV19
TGTGCCAGCAGCTTACTAGCGGGGGGCCAGGTAGATACGCAGTATTTT CASSLLAGGQVDTQYF TRBJ2-3 TRBD2 . 16 TRBV7-6
TGTGCCAGCAGCTTCGGAGCGGGGGACTACGAGCAGTACTTC CASSFGAGDYEQYF TRBJ2-7 TRBD2 . 14 TRBV7-3
TGTGCCAGCAGGCCCGCGGGGGCGCGTACTGAAGCTTTCTTT CASRPAGARTEAFF TRBJ1-1 . . 14 TRBV28
TGTGCCAGCAGTTTACGGCGGGACCGTCCCTACGAGCAGTACTTC CASSLRRDRPYEQYF TRBJ2-7 . . 15 TRBV27
TGTGCCAGCTCACCTGGACTAGCGGGAGGCGAGCAGTACTTC CASSPGLAGGEQYF TRBJ2-7 TRBD2 many 14 TRBV18
TGTGCCAGCAGTTCCGGACAGGGGACCGGGGAGCTGTTTTTT CASSSGQGTGELFF TRBJ2-2 TRBD1 . 14 TRBV28
TGTGCCACCAGCAGTGGAGCAGGGTTGGGCTATGGCTACACCTTC CATSSGAGLGYGYTF TRBJ1-2 . . 15 TRBV15
TGTGCCAGCACCTGGCCGGGACAGGGAGCAGAGACCCAGTACTTC CASTWPGQGAETQYF TRBJ2-5 TRBD1 few 15 TRBV7-2
TGTGCCAGCAGCTTTTCCGGGCCCAGGGACGAGCAGTACTTC CASSFSGPRDEQYF TRBJ2-7 . . 14 TRBV5-4
TGTGCCAGCAGTGAGGTCCCTGGACAGGGGTGGACTGAAGCTTTCTTT CASSEVPGQGWTEAFF TRBJ1-1 TRBD1 . 16 TRBV6-4